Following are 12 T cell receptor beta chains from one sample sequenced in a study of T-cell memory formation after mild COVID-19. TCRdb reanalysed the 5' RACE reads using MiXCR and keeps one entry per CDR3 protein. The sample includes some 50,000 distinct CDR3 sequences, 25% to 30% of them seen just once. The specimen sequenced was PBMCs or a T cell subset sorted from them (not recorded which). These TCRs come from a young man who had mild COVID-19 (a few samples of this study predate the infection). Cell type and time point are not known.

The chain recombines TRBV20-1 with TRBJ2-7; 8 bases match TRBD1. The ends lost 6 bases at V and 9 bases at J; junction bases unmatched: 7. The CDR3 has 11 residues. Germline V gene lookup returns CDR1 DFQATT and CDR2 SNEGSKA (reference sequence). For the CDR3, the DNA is TGCAGTGCCGGACAGGGCCTCGGGCAGTACGTC. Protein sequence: CSAGQGLGQYV.

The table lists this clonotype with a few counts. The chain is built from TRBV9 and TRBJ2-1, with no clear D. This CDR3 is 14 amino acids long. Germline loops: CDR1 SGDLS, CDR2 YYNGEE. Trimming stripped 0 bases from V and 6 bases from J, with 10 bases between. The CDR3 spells CASSVADPTNEQFF. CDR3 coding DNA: TGTGCCAGCAGCGTAGCTGACCCAACCAATGAGCAGTTCTTC.

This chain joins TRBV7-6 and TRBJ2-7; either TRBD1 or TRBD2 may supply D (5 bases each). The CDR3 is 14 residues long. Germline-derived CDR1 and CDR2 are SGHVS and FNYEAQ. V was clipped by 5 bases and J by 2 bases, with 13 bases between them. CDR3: CASSTRGETYEQYF. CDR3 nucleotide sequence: TGTGCCAGCAGCACCCGGGGCGAAACCTACGAGCAGTACTTC.

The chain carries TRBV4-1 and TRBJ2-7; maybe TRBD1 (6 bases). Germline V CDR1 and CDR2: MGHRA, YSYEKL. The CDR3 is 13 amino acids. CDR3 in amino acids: CASSQVGAGEQCV. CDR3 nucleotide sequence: TGCGCCAGCAGCCAAGTGGGGGCAGGGGAGCAGTGCGTC.

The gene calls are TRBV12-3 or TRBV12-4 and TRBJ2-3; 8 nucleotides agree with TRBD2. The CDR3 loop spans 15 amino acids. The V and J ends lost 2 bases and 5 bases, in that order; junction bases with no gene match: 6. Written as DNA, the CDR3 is TGTGCCAGCAGTTTAACTCGCGGGGGGATAGATACGCAGTATTTT. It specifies CASSLTRGGIDTQYF.

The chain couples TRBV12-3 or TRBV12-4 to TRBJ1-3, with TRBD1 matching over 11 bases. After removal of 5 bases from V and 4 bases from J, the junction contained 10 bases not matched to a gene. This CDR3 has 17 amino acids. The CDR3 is CASSHGTGGTLGNTIYF. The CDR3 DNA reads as TGTGCCAGCAGTCATGGGACAGGGGGAACCTTGGGAAACACCATATATTTT.

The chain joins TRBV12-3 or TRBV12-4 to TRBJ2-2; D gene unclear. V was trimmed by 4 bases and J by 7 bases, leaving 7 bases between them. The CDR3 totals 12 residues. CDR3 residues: CASSYAGGELFF. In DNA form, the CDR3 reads TGTGCCAGCAGTTATGCTGGCGGGGAGCTGTTTTTT.

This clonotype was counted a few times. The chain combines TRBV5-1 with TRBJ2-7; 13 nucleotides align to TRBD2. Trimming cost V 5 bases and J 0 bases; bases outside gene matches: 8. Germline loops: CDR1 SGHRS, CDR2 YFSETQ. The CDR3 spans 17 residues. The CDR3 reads CASRRGTSGTSSYEQYF. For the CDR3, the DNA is TGCGCCAGCAGACGCGGGACTAGCGGGACGAGCTCCTACGAGCAGTACTTC.

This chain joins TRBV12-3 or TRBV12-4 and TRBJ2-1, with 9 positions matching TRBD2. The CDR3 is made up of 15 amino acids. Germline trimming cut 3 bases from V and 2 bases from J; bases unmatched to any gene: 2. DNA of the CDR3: TGTGCCAGCAGTTTCGGCGGGGGGGCCTACAATGAGCAGTTCTTC. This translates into CASSFGGGAYNEQFF.

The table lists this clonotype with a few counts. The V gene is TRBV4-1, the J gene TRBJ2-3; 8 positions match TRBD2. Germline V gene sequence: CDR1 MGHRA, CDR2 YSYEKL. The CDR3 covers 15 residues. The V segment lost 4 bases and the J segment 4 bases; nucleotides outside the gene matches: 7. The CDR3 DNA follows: TGCGCCAGCAGCCTTCGCGGGGGGCGGGCAGATACGCAGTATTTT. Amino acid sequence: CASSLRGGRADTQYF.

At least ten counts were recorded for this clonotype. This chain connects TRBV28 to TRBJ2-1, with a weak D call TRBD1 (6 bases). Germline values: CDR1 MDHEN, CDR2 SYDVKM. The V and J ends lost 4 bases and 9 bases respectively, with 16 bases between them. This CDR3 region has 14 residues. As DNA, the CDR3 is TGTGCCAGCAGTTCCATACAGGGTTCAGGTGAGCAGTTCTTC. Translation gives CASSSIQGSGEQFF. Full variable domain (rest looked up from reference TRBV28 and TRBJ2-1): DVKVTQSSRYLVKRTGEKVFLECVQDMDHENMFWYRQDPGLGLRLIYFSYDVKMKEKGDIPEGYSVSREKKERFSLILESASTNQTSMYLCASSSIQGSGEQFFGPGTRLTVL.

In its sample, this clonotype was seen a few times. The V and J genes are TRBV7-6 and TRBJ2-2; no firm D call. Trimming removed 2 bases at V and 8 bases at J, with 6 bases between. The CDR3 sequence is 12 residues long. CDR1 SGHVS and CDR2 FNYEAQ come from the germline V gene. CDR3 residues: CASSLYDGELFF. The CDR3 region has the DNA TGTGCCAGCAGCTTATATGATGGGGAGCTGTTTTTT.